The 20 T cell receptor beta chains presented below share a single source sample, sequenced in a study of neoadjuvant anti-PD-1 for oral cavity cancer. The time point: after neoadjuvant nivolumab, at surgical resection. The repertoire was sequenced with immunoSEQ multiplex PCR; TCRdb's copy has only in-frame clones and lacks some. The sample lists 9,500 to 15,000 clones, 71% occurring once. The sample was PBMCs, taken after nivolumab (anti-PD-1) treatment. The receptors come from a person between 35 and 79 years old with oral cavity squamous cell carcinoma.

This chain links TRBV30 with TRBJ2-7, with D unclear. The CDR3 sequence is 14 residues long. Germline CDR1 reads GTSNPN; CDR2 reads SVGIG (reference sequence). V dropped 6 bases and J dropped 2 bases, with 17 bases sitting between them. CDR3 sequence reads: CACLPSERAYEQYF. The CDR3 nucleotides read TGTGCCTGCCTCCCGTCCGAAAGGGCCTACGAGCAGTACTTC.

The chain couples TRBV5-4 to TRBJ2-3; D gene uncertain. The CDR3 is made up of 13 amino acids. Trimming pared 5 bases from V and 5 bases from J, leaving 12 bases between. Germline V gene lookup returns CDR1 SGHNT and CDR2 YYREEE (reference sequence). This CDR3 reads CASSTDLEDTQYF. The CDR3 DNA sequence: TGTGCCAGCAGTACGGACCTAGAAGATACGCAGTATTTT.

J is TRBJ2-2 and V is TRBV9; 9 positions agree with TRBD1. V lost 0 bases to trimming and J lost 5 bases; unmatched junction nucleotides: 2. Per germline, CDR1 SGDLS and CDR2 YYNGEE. The CDR3 is 15 residues long. The CDR3 DNA sequence: TGTGCCAGCAGCGTAGGAGACAGGGGGACCGGGGAGCTGTTTTTT. It codes for CASSVGDRGTGELFF.

Here the CDR3 DNA reads TGTGCCAGTAGTATGAGGGCTAGCGGGGGGGATGAGCAGTTCTTC. Its translation is CASSMRASGGDEQFF. The V call is TRBV19, the J call TRBJ2-1, with 12 bases aligning to TRBD2. The CDR3 length is 15 residues. J was trimmed by 8 bases and V by 3 bases; bases with no gene match: 5. Germline values: CDR1 LNHDA, CDR2 SQIVND (reference sequence).

The V gene is TRBV11-2, the J gene TRBJ2-5; D is possibly TRBD1 (7 bases). Germline CDR1 reads SGHAT; CDR2 reads FQNNGV. The V and J ends lost 1 base and 5 bases respectively, with 14 bases between them. CDR3 length: 15 amino acids. This CDR3 reads CASSLGATGRETQYF. As DNA, the CDR3 is TGTGCCAGCAGCTTAGGCGCGACAGGGAGGGAGACCCAGTACTTC.

About this clone itself: At one of its ends the junction is not consistent with the germline gene, which may arise from a read error. V and J are TRBV28 and TRBJ2-3, with 7 bases fitting TRBD2. The germline V gene encodes CDR1 MDHEN and CDR2 SYDVKM. CDR3 size: 11 residues. This CDR3 reads CVAGETDTQYF. The CDR3 DNA is TGCGTGGCGGGAGAAACAGATACGCAGTATTTT.

The rearrangement links TRBV4-2 to TRBJ1-5; no reliable D call. The germline CDR1 and CDR2 sequences are LGHNA and YNFKEQ. The CDR3 spans 15 residues. The ends were cut back, 0 bases at V and 4 bases at J, with 10 bases in the middle. CDR3 bases: TGTGCCAGCAGCCAAGATTGGAGCGGAAATCAGCCCCAGCATTTT. It is translated as CASSQDWSGNQPQHF.

The chain has TRBV6-1 and TRBJ1-5, with D perhaps matching TRBD1 (6 bases). CDR1 is MNHNS and CDR2 is SASEGT in the germline V gene. Between the trimmed V and J ends, which lost 5 bases and 0 bases, there was a span of 11 bases. CDR3 size: 15 residues. The CDR3 loop reads CASSRQANSNQPQHF. The CDR3 DNA reads as TGTGCCAGCAGTAGACAGGCTAATAGCAATCAGCCCCAGCATTTT.

The gene calls are TRBV28 and TRBJ2-7; 10 nucleotides align to TRBD2. CDR3 length: 17 amino acids. The V and J ends lost 5 bases and 0 bases, in that order; junction bases with no gene match: 10. The germline CDR1 and CDR2 sequences are MDHEN and SYDVKM. CDR3 region: CASSPVGLAESSYEQYF. The DNA of the CDR3 is TGTGCCAGCAGTCCGGTAGGACTAGCGGAGAGCTCCTACGAGCAGTACTTC.

DNA for the CDR3: TGTGCCAGCAGTTTGTGGGGGGTGCCCTACTACGAGCAGTACTTC. Translating it yields CASSLWGVPYYEQYF. This chain uses TRBV27 with TRBJ2-7; D may be TRBD2 (6 bases). CDR1 and CDR2 from the germline V gene are MNHEY and SMNVEV (reference sequence). V gave up 3 bases and J gave up 3 bases, with 15 bases separating them. The CDR3 runs 15 residues.

The CDR3 spells CASQRGQETQYF. The CDR3 DNA reads TGTGCCAGCCAGCGGGGACAAGAGACCCAGTACTTC. The chain has TRBV2 and TRBJ2-5; 7 nucleotides agree with TRBD2. The V and J ends lost 8 bases and 2 bases, in that order; junction bases with no gene match: 2. The CDR3 contains 12 residues. Germline V gene sequence: CDR1 SNHLY, CDR2 FYNNEI. Drawing the rest from reference TRBV2 and TRBJ2-5, the complete variable domain is EPEVTQTPSHQVTQMGQEVILRCVPISNHLYFYWYRQILGQKVEFLVSFYNNEISEKSEIFDDQFSVERPDGSNFTLKIRSTKLEDSAMYFCASQRGQETQYFGPGTRLLVL.

J is TRBJ1-1 and V is TRBV10-1, with a tentative D call TRBD1 (5 bases). The germline V gene encodes CDR1 WNHNN and CDR2 SYGVQD (reference sequence). This CDR3 is built from 14 residues. The V gene lost 4 bases and the J gene lost 3 bases, with 12 bases spanning the gap. CDR3 region: CASSAGTEDTEAFF. The CDR3 DNA follows: TGCGCCAGCAGTGCCGGGACTGAGGACACTGAAGCTTTCTTT.

The genes are TRBV6-4 and TRBJ2-3; D is perhaps TRBD1 (5 bases). The CDR3 contains 12 residues. Trimming cost V 2 bases and J 9 bases, with 9 bases left between them. Germline V gene sequence: CDR1 MRHNA, CDR2 SNTAGT. The DNA of the CDR3 is TGTGCCAGCAGTGACCAGGGAAACACGCAGTATTTT. This gives the protein CASSDQGNTQYF.

V usage is TRBV9 and J usage is TRBJ1-2; D is ambiguous. Germline CDR1 is SGDLS and CDR2 is YYNGEE. Trimming left V 0 bases short and J 0 bases short, with 21 bases between. There are 19 residues in the CDR3. CDR3 amino acids: CASSVGGWMRSFTNYGYTF. CDR3 DNA sequence: TGTGCCAGCAGCGTAGGGGGTTGGATGAGGAGTTTTACTAACTATGGCTACACCTTC.

As regards this clone: An end of the junction does not agree with germline; a read error may underlie this. The chain recombines TRBV9 with TRBJ2-7; 7 bases map to TRBD2. The CDR3 spans 11 residues. The germline gives CDR1 SGDLS, CDR2 YYNGEE. The CDR3 spells CLLGEGYEQYF. The CDR3, as DNA: TGCCTTCTGGGGGAGGGATACGAGCAGTACTTC.

CDR3 loop: CASTEPAGGNYGYTF. The DNA for the CDR3 is TGTGCCAGCACCGAGCCTGCAGGGGGAAACTATGGCTACACCTTC. The chain uses TRBV6-6 and TRBJ1-2; 7 positions match TRBD1. In germline, CDR1 is MNHNY, CDR2 SVGAGI (reference sequence). The V and J ends lost 7 bases and 2 bases, in that order; junction bases with no gene match: 10. CDR3 length equals 15 residues.

J is TRBJ1-1 and V is TRBV29-1; perhaps TRBD1 as D (5 bases). The CDR3 has 13 residues. V dropped 3 bases and J dropped 1 base, with 9 bases sitting between them. The germline CDR1 and CDR2 sequences are SQVTM and ANQGSEA. The CDR3 nucleotides read TGCAGCGTTGATCCAGGGTGGAACACTGAAGCTTTCTTT. Encoded protein: CSVDPGWNTEAFF.

This chain connects TRBV6-1 to TRBJ2-5, with D perhaps matching TRBD1 (6 bases). The CDR3 is 15 residues long. Trimming took off 4 bases at V and 6 bases at J, with 18 bases between the two ends. Germline V gene sequence: CDR1 MNHNS, CDR2 SASEGT. CDR3 sequence (DNA): TGTGCCAGCAGTGCACAGGGAACCGGGGCCCAGACCCAGTACTTC. It specifies CASSAQGTGAQTQYF.

The chain combines TRBV9 with TRBJ1-3; D perhaps matches TRBD1 (5 bases). The CDR3 totals 14 residues. CDR1 is SGDLS, CDR2 YYNGEE, per germline. Trimming shortened V by 0 bases and J by 2 bases, and 6 bases separated the two germline ends. DNA of the CDR3: TGTGCCAGCAGCGTAGCGGGGCCTGGAAACACCATATATTTT. As protein: CASSVAGPGNTIYF.

The CDR3 reads CASSYSGTGLNTEAFF. The CDR3 DNA follows: TGTGCCAGCAGTTACTCTGGGACAGGGCTGAACACTGAAGCTTTCTTT. The chain employs TRBV6-5 and TRBJ1-1, with 9 bases lining up with TRBD1. The CDR3 is 16 amino acids. Germline loops: CDR1 MNHEY, CDR2 SVGAGI. V dropped 0 bases and J dropped 0; count of bases not matched to a gene: 2.